This TCR beta chain was captured by sequencing in a study of tumor-infiltrating lymphocytes in primary liver carcinoma. The CDR3 runs to 16 residues. The germline V and J ends were trimmed by 7 bases and 0 bases, with 17 bases remaining between them. Germline CDR1 is SGHAT and CDR2 is FQNNGV. Co-extraction yielded RNA and DNA from roughly 20-30 mg of unsorted bulk tissue. Synthesis of TCR beta cDNA was carried out from 500 ng total RNA with a constant-region primer. Three nested multiplex PCR rounds of slightly modified ARM-PCR generated TCR beta libraries. A C-beta reverse primer and TRBV1-TRBV30 forward primers served in each of the first two PCR rounds, at approximately 10 cycles apiece. Via MiXCR, TCRdb re-called the multiplex PCR reads, giving one row per CDR3 protein. The sample holds approximately 110,000 distinct CDR3 sequences, roughly three fifths seen once.

This receptor was identified in a woman aged 60-75 years with primary liver carcinoma and hepatitis B virus infection. The chain employs TRBV11-2 and TRBJ2-3, with D perhaps matching TRBD2 (5 bases). The sample comprised liver tumor tissue from sampling region 3. As to subset: tumor region T3, left-lateral pole. CDR3 in amino acids: CASNLGLATSTDTQYF. CDR3 DNA sequence: TGTGCCAGCAACCTAGGACTGGCGACTAGCACAGATACGCAGTATTTT.